Below, one T cell receptor beta chain is given with its context. The assay was immunoSEQ multiplex PCR, and TCRdb's table has in-frame clones only and misses some. The sample records fewer than 150,000 clones, around 89% being singletons. The sample comes from a study of T cell responses to AZD1222 COVID-19 vaccine. The germline CDR1 and CDR2 sequences are SEHNR and FQNEAQ (reference sequence). The CDR3 loop spans 17 amino acids. The ends were cut back, 4 bases at V and 4 bases at J, with 17 bases in the middle. The sequencing used peripheral blood, collected 28 days after the second AZD1222 dose. The gene calls are TRBV7-9 and TRBJ2-6; possible D gene TRBD1, 6 bases. The TCR sequence derives from an adult who received the AZD1222 COVID-19 vaccine. The CDR3 spells CASSYPGHPSGANVLTF. The DNA for the CDR3 is TGTGCCAGCAGCTACCCGGGACACCCCTCAGGGGCCAACGTCCTGACTTTC.